This T cell receptor beta chain originates from a study of PD-1 blockade in classical Hodgkin lymphoma. In every patient, relapse followed autologous stem cell transplantation, while exposure to brentuximab vedotin differed. CDR3 length: 17 residues. CDR1 SGHNT and CDR2 YYREEE come from the germline V gene (reference sequence). Losses at the gene ends were 7 bases for V and 6 bases for J; bases not matched to a gene: 19. This clone was counted a single time. What it binds is not known. Study results and caveats: It was among complete responders that baseline diversity resembled that of newly diagnosed patients. Newly diagnosed patients reportedly trailed healthy donors in baseline TCR diversity.

The protocol was immunoSEQ multiplex PCR, while the TCRdb copy is restricted to in-frame clones and leaves out a portion. The table shows 29,000 or so clones, with 71% occurring only once. The source of this sequence is a human donor with classical Hodgkin lymphoma. This rearrangement joins TRBV5-4 to TRBJ2-1, with 7 bases that match TRBD1. The material was peripheral blood mononuclear cells (PBMCs), obtained before the second cycle of nivolumab. The CDR3: CASSPNPGTEISNEQFF. The CDR3 region has the DNA TGTGCCAGCTCCCCCAACCCCGGGACAGAAATATCCAATGAGCAGTTCTTC. The full variable domain, rest sourced from reference TRBV5-4 and TRBJ2-1, is ETGVTQSPTHLIKTRGQQVTLRCSSQSGHNTVSWYQQALGQGPQFIFQYYREEENGRGNFPPRFSGLQFPNYSSELNVNALELDDSALYLCASSPNPGTEISNEQFFGPGTRLTVL.